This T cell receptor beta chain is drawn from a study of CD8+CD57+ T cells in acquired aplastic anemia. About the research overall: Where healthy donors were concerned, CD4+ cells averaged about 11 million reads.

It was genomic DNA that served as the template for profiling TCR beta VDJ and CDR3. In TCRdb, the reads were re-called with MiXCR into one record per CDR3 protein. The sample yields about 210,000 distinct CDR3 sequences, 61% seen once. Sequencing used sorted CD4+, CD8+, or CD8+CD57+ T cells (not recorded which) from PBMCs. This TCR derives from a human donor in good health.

The CDR3 region is CASSPAITGELFF. The CDR3 bases are TGTGCCAGCAGCCCAGCCATTACCGGGGAGCTGTTTTTT. The J gene is TRBJ2-2, the V gene TRBV9, with D unresolved. The germline V gene encodes CDR1 SGDLS and CDR2 YYNGEE. The CDR3 extends over 13 amino acids. V was trimmed by 4 bases and J by 5 bases, leaving 9 bases between them.